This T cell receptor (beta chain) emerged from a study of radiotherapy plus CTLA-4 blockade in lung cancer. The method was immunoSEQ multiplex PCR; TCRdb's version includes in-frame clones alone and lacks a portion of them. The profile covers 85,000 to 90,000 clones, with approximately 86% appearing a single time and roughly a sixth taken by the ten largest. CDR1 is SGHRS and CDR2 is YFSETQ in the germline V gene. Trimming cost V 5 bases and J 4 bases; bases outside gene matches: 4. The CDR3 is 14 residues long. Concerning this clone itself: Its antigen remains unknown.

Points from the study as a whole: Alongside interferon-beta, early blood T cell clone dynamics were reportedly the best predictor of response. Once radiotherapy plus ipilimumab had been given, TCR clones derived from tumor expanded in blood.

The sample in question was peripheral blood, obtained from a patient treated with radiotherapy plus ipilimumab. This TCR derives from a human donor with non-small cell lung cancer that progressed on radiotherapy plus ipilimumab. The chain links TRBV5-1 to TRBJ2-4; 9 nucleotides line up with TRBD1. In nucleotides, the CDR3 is TGCGCCAGCAGGGGAGGACAGGGGAAAAACATTCAGTACTTC. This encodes CASRGGQGKNIQYF.